This record looks at one T cell receptor beta chain sequence and its context. Its antigen remains unknown. Germline loops: CDR1 LGHNA, CDR2 YNFKEQ. Trimming removed 0 bases at V and 4 bases at J, with 18 bases between. The CDR3 covers 17 residues. This specimen belongs to a study of OX40 agonist ivuxolimab in advanced cancers. Study results and caveats: Clones of CD4+ and CD8+ blood T cells grew by week 6 at doses of 0.1 to 3.0 mg/kg.

The table came from immunoSEQ multiplex PCR; TCRdb's copy has only in-frame clones and leaves some out. The data show some 45,000 clones, more than 75% seen once. The V call is TRBV4-2, the J call TRBJ1-1; the D gene is possibly TRBD1 (5 bases). Specimen: CD4+ or CD8+ T cells sorted from blood, collected in a trial of the OX40 agonist ivuxolimab. This sequence was found in an adult with an advanced solid tumor such as melanoma, head and neck, liver or kidney cancer. The CDR3, as DNA: TGTGCCAGCAGCCAAGAAAGGGGCAGGGAGGAGGGCACTGAAGCTTTCTTT. Translating it yields CASSQERGREEGTEAFF.